A single sample gave rise to the 17 T cell receptor beta chains below, sequenced in a study of T-cell reconstitution after alpha-beta-depleted transplantation in children. TCRbeta library construction was performed incorporating unique molecular identifiers. A single record per CDR3 protein comes from TCRdb applying MiXCR to the PCR reads. Of about 440,000 distinct CDR3 sequences in the sample, over 40% were seen once. Specimen: PBMCs, collected before TCRalphabeta/CD19-depleted stem cell transplant. These receptors all stem from a girl aged 2 to 9 with aplastic anemia, due to receive a stem cell transplant.

This clonotype was counted only a few times. One junction end does not reproduce the germline sequence, and a read error may be involved. This sequence joins TRBV27 and TRBJ2-1, with 7 bases aligning to TRBD1. The CDR3 consists of 14 residues. Germline assignment: CDR1 MNHEY and CDR2 SMNVEV (reference sequence). The CDR3 bases are TGTGCCAGCAGTTGGACAGGCTCCCACAATGAGCAGTTCTTC. As protein: CASSWTGSHNEQFF.

This clonotype was counted at least ten times. The chain combines TRBV20-1 with TRBJ2-1; D is possibly TRBD1 or TRBD2 (6 bases each). V gave up 0 bases and J gave up 15 bases, with 15 bases separating them. Per the germline V gene, CDR1 is DFQATT and CDR2 is SNEGSKA (reference sequence). This CDR3 is built from 12 residues. CDR3 protein: CSAREAGGGRFF. CDR3 coding DNA: TGCAGTGCTAGAGAGGCCGGGGGCGGCCGGTTCTTC.

The chain employs TRBV7-2 and TRBJ1-5; unclear D gene. The V gene lost 5 bases and the J gene lost 5 bases, with 16 bases spanning the gap. The CDR3 consists of 15 residues. Germline CDR1 and CDR2: SGHTA and FQGNSA. The CDR3 reads CASSPRWGPHQPQHF. CDR3 in DNA: TGTGCCAGCAGCCCCCGCTGGGGTCCCCATCAGCCCCAGCATTTT.

This clonotype was seen ten or more times. The CDR3 sequence is CSVEDGKGGVGYTF. The CDR3 coding sequence is TGCAGCGTTGAAGATGGGAAGGGGGGCGTTGGCTACACCTTC. The J gene is TRBJ1-2, the V gene TRBV29-1, with D possibly TRBD1 on 6 matching bases. V lost 0 bases and J 7 bases, leaving 15 bases between the germline ends. The CDR3 consists of 14 residues. In germline, CDR1 is SQVTM, CDR2 ANQGSEA.

The chain joins TRBV6-2 or TRBV6-3 to TRBJ1-2; TRBD1 might be the D (6 bases). This CDR3 is built from 14 residues. From germline, CDR1 is MNHEY and CDR2 SVGEGT. Trimming removed 2 bases at V and 0 bases at J, with 7 bases between. This CDR3 reads CASSYGGSNYGYTF. The CDR3 bases are TGTGCCAGCAGTTACGGGGGCTCTAACTATGGCTACACCTTC.

The chain combines TRBV9 with TRBJ1-2; maybe TRBD1 (5 bases). The CDR3 is 16 amino acids. With 1 base removed from V and 2 bases from J, the gap between germline ends came to 15 bases. The germline CDR1 and CDR2 sequences are SGDLS and YYNGEE. The CDR3 reads CASSVTGWGENYGYTF. Written as DNA, the CDR3 is TGTGCCAGCAGCGTAACCGGCTGGGGGGAAAACTATGGCTACACCTTC.

The chain carries TRBV20-1 and TRBJ2-7; TRBD2 might be the D (6 bases). The length of the CDR3 is 12 residues. Germline-derived CDR1 and CDR2 are DFQATT and SNEGSKA (reference sequence). Trimming took off 3 bases at V and 2 bases at J, with 8 bases between the two ends. The CDR3 nucleotides read TGCAGTGCTAGTCGACTAGCCTACGAGCAGTACTTC. Translating gives CSASRLAYEQYF.

This chain connects TRBV6-1 to TRBJ2-7; 11 bases align to TRBD1. Germline CDR1 is MNHNS and CDR2 is SASEGT. The length of the CDR3 is 17 residues. V lost 5 bases and J lost 1; bases outside the gene matches: 10. This CDR3 is CASSRRAGQGVSYEQYF. The CDR3 nucleotides are TGTGCCAGCAGTCGTAGAGCGGGACAGGGGGTATCCTACGAGCAGTACTTC.

This clonotype has more than one count but fewer than ten. The V gene is TRBV19, the J gene TRBJ2-1, with TRBD2 as a possible D gene (6 bases). The ends were cut back, 5 bases at V and 0 bases at J, with 11 bases in the middle. The CDR3 runs to 15 residues. Per the germline V gene, CDR1 is LNHDA and CDR2 is SQIVND (reference sequence). The CDR3 DNA reads as TGTGCCAGTAGTCCTTTAGCGGTCTCCTACAATGAGCAGTTCTTC. It is translated as CASSPLAVSYNEQFF. The variable domain in full, with the rest retrieved from reference TRBV19 and TRBJ2-1, is DGGITQSPKYLFRKEGQNVTLSCEQNLNHDAMYWYRQDPGQGLRLIYYSQIVNDFQKGDIAEGYSVSREKKESFPLTVTSAQKNPTAFYLCASSPLAVSYNEQFFGPGTRLTVL.

This clonotype showed up many times. The chain joins TRBV29-1 to TRBJ1-1, with D possibly TRBD1 on 5 matching bases. The V end lost 5 bases, the J end lost 0 bases, and 13 bases lay between the germline ends. The germline V gene encodes CDR1 SQVTM and CDR2 ANQGSEA. This CDR3 comprises 14 residues. The CDR3 DNA reads as TGCAGCGTTACCAGGGTTGTGGTGAACACTGAAGCTTTCTTT. Translation gives CSVTRVVVNTEAFF.

This clonotype was seen at least ten times. The rearrangement uses TRBV7-9 and TRBJ2-2, with D unclear. Germline CDR1 and CDR2: SEHNR and FQNEAQ (reference sequence). CDR3 length equals 14 residues. Between the trimmed V and J ends, which lost 4 bases and 2 bases, there was a span of 8 bases. CDR3 DNA sequence: TGTGCCAGCAGCTCTCAGGCTAACACCGGGGAGCTGTTTTTT. Its translation: CASSSQANTGELFF.

V gene TRBV7-2 combines with J gene TRBJ2-4, with 7 bases fitting TRBD2. Trimming took 4 bases from V and 3 from J; bases not matched to a gene: 9. This CDR3 contains 16 residues. Germline loops: CDR1 SGHTA, CDR2 FQGNSA. CDR3 residues: CASSYQPGGYKNIQYF. DNA of the CDR3: TGTGCCAGCAGCTACCAGCCGGGGGGATACAAAAACATTCAGTACTTC.

This clonotype came up many times. This sequence joins TRBV20-1 and TRBJ2-5, with D unresolved. The length of the CDR3 is 12 residues. From germline, CDR1 is DFQATT and CDR2 SNEGSKA (reference sequence). V gave up 1 base and J gave up 5 bases, with 8 bases separating them. In DNA, the CDR3 is TGCAGTGCTAGAGGGGCGGAGGAGACCCAGTACTTC. Its translation: CSARGAEETQYF.

Remarks on this clonotype: A much more abundant neighbour one base away suggests this may be a read error. The DNA for the CDR3 is TGTGCCAGCAGCTTGAGATCAGCGTTTTATGGCTACCCCTTC. This encodes CASSLRSAFYGYPF. The chain employs TRBV5-6 and TRBJ1-2; D ambiguous. CDR3 size: 14 residues. The V gene's germline CDR1 is SGHDT and CDR2 YYEEEE.

As to this clonotype: A much larger clone sits a single nucleotide away, making a read error possible. The chain carries TRBV5-1 and TRBJ2-5, with no clear D. Per germline, CDR1 SGHRS and CDR2 YFSETQ. This CDR3 region has 12 residues. The CDR3 DNA reads as TGCGCCAGCGGTCAGGTAGGAGAGACCCAGTCCTTC. This gives the protein CASGQVGETQSF.

The genes are TRBV20-1 and TRBJ2-4, with D tentatively TRBD2 (5 bases). The V gene's germline CDR1 is DFQATT and CDR2 SNEGSKA (reference sequence). V dropped 5 bases and J dropped 4 bases, with 15 bases sitting between them. This CDR3 contains 14 residues. DNA of the CDR3: TGCAGTGCTCCCGAGGGAACGGGGAAAAACATTCAGTACTTC. Protein sequence: CSAPEGTGKNIQYF.

The chain recombines TRBV4-2 with TRBJ2-7; TRBD2 matches at 8 bases. V trimming: 0 bases; J trimming: 4 bases; junction bases outside the gene matches: 11. The CDR3 totals 17 residues. The germline V gene has CDR1 LGHNA and CDR2 YNFKEQ. CDR3 coding DNA: TGTGCCAGCAGCCAAGATGAAGGGCGAAGCGGGGGTTACGAGCAGTACTTC. This translates into CASSQDEGRSGGYEQYF.